The 31 T cell receptor beta chains below all came from one sample that was sequenced in a study of CD8 T cells in ankylosing spondylitis. TCRdb re-called the 5' RACE reads through MiXCR, storing one row per CDR3 protein. The sample carries approximately 140,000 distinct CDR3 sequences, approximately 9.2% recorded once. The sequencing input was synovial fluid, either unsorted or a sorted T cell fraction (not recorded which). The receptors here all came from a male donor with ankylosing spondylitis.

This clonotype was seen at least ten times. An end of the junction does not agree with germline; a read error may underlie this. The V gene is TRBV7-7, the J gene TRBJ2-1; D tentatively reads TRBD1 or TRBD2 (6 bases each). Germline CDR1 is SSHAT and CDR2 is FNYEAQ (reference sequence). There are 14 residues in the CDR3. The CDR3 loop is CASSATGGNAEQFF. For the CDR3, the DNA is TGTGCTAGCAGCGCCACCGGGGGCAATGCTGAGCAGTTCTTC.

The chain is built from TRBV2 and TRBJ2-3; D is perhaps TRBD1 (5 bases). TRBJ1-5 explains the end of the DNA better; the J call may be wrong. The CDR3 contains 16 residues. The germline CDR1 and CDR2 sequences are SNHLY and FYNNEI. CDR3 sequence (DNA): TGTGCCAGCAGTGAGCGGGCTAGCGGGACGGCAGATACGCAGCATTTT. It translates to CASSERASGTADTQHF.

This clonotype was seen repeatedly, ten times or more. This chain links TRBV27 with TRBJ2-1; 11 nucleotides agree with TRBD2. This CDR3 is built from 15 residues. The J segment lost 6 bases and the V segment lost 2 bases, leaving 3 bases of the junction unmatched. From germline, CDR1 is MNHEY and CDR2 SMNVEV (reference sequence). In nucleotides, the CDR3 is TGTGCCAGCAGTTTAGTAGCGGGGGGGTCCAATGAGCAGTTCTTC. Translated, it gives CASSLVAGGSNEQFF.

This clonotype was picked up a small number of times. J is TRBJ2-1 and V is TRBV12-3 or TRBV12-4, with 10 bases that match TRBD1. The trim removed 1 base at V and 9 bases at J, leaving 6 bases unmatched. This CDR3 has 15 amino acids. The CDR3 sequence: CASSLVGTGVREQFF. CDR3 nucleotides: TGTGCCAGCAGTTTAGTCGGGACAGGGGTGCGTGAGCAGTTCTTC.

This clonotype was seen at least ten times. The chain is built from TRBV20-1 and TRBJ2-7, with D possibly TRBD1 on 6 matching bases. The CDR3 spans 13 residues. Trimming took 4 bases from V and 5 from J, leaving 15 bases between them. Germline lookup yields CDR1 DFQATT and CDR2 SNEGSKA (reference sequence). The CDR3 loop is CSAIRGQEDEQYF. The CDR3 nucleotides are TGCAGTGCTATCAGGGGTCAAGAAGACGAGCAGTACTTC.

The chain employs TRBV28 and TRBJ2-7; D uncertain. The CDR3 length is 12 residues. CDR1 is MDHEN and CDR2 is SYDVKM in the germline V gene. Trimming removed 4 bases from V and 6 bases from J, with 10 bases in between. CDR3 coding DNA: TGTGCCAGCAGTTCGACCACACGCGAGCAGTACTTC. Translated, it gives CASSSTTREQYF.

The chain uses TRBV11-2 and TRBJ1-4; TRBD1 aligns across 8 bases. The CDR3 is 15 amino acids. Per the germline V gene, CDR1 is SGHAT and CDR2 is FQNNGV. V shed 4 bases and J 6 bases; nucleotides not matched to a gene: 7. The CDR3 region is CASSSWTGRDEKLFF. The CDR3 DNA follows: TGTGCCAGCAGCTCTTGGACAGGGAGGGATGAAAAACTGTTTTTT.

The J gene is TRBJ1-6, the V gene TRBV9; D ambiguous. There are 13 residues in the CDR3. V was shortened by 0 bases and J by 9 bases, with 7 bases between the two germline ends. The germline CDR1 and CDR2 sequences are SGDLS and YYNGEE. The CDR3 loop is CASSVAPSSPLHF. In DNA, the CDR3 is TGTGCCAGCAGCGTAGCTCCTAGTTCACCCCTCCACTTT. Looking up the rest from reference TRBV9 and TRBJ1-6 gives the full variable domain: DSGVTQTPKHLITATGQRVTLRCSPRSGDLSVYWYQQSLDQGLQFLIQYYNGEERAKGNILERFSAQQFPDLHSELNLSSLELGDSALYFCASSVAPSSPLHFGNGTRLTVT.

This clonotype has ten or more counts. The CDR3: CASSSTLTTGTETQYF. The CDR3 DNA is TGTGCCAGCAGTTCCACGCTCACGACAGGTACCGAGACCCAGTACTTC. The chain is built from TRBV6-5 and TRBJ2-5; TRBD1 is a possible D gene (6 bases). The CDR3 is 16 amino acids. Germline V gene sequence: CDR1 MNHEY, CDR2 SVGAGI. Deletions cut 4 bases from V and 5 bases from J, with 20 bases between.

There are a few counts of this clonotype. The chain is built from TRBV7-2 and TRBJ2-2; no firm D call. CDR1 is SGHTA and CDR2 is FQGNSA in the germline V gene. V lost 5 bases and J 5 bases, leaving 6 bases between the germline ends. The CDR3 has 12 residues. The CDR3 DNA is TGTGCCAGCAGCCTTTGGACCGGGGAGCTGTTTTTT. Translating it yields CASSLWTGELFF.

This clonotype was seen at least ten times. V usage is TRBV18 and J usage is TRBJ1-5, with TRBD1 matching over 10 bases. The trim removed 3 bases at V and 9 bases at J, leaving 8 bases unmatched. This CDR3 spans 15 amino acids. Germline CDR1 and CDR2: KGHSH and LQKENI. The CDR3 DNA follows: TGTGCCAGCTCACCCCTGGGACAGGGGTTGGGGCCCCAGCATTTT. This gives the protein CASSPLGQGLGPQHF.

This clonotype was detected ten times or more. The chain links TRBV20-1 to TRBJ1-2; D remains ambiguous. The CDR3 runs 14 residues. The germline gives CDR1 DFQATT, CDR2 SNEGSKA (reference sequence). V was shortened by 0 bases and J by 7 bases, with 15 bases between the two germline ends. The CDR3 nucleotides read TGCAGTGCTAGAGATCCGGGAGGCGGCAGTGGCTACACCTTC. It codes for CSARDPGGGSGYTF.

This clonotype was seen more than once but under ten times. This sequence joins TRBV2 and TRBJ2-7, with D possibly matching TRBD2 (7 bases). There are 14 residues in the CDR3. Germline-derived CDR1 and CDR2 are SNHLY and FYNNEI. Between the trimmed V and J ends, which lost 7 bases and 4 bases, there was a span of 17 bases. CDR3: CASTQGRGRYEQYF. Here the CDR3 DNA reads TGTGCCAGCACCCAGGGGAGGGGGAGGTACGAGCAGTACTTC.

This clonotype was counted ten times or more. The chain joins TRBV9 to TRBJ2-1; D is ambiguous. V dropped 4 bases and J dropped 6 bases, with 11 bases sitting between them. The CDR3 spans 13 residues. CDR1 is SGDLS, CDR2 YYNGEE, per germline. Written as DNA, the CDR3 is TGTGCCAGCAGCTCCCAGACCCGCAATGAGCAGTTCTTC. Its protein is CASSSQTRNEQFF.

The rearrangement links TRBV28 to TRBJ1-5; 7 nucleotides match TRBD1. CDR1 and CDR2 (germline): MDHEN, SYDVKM. This CDR3 is 14 amino acids long. Trimming at V came to 6 bases and at J to 6 bases, leaving 8 bases not matched to a gene. DNA for the CDR3: TGTGCCAGCAGGGAACAGGGGTTCGGTCAGCCCCAGCATTTT. Translation gives CASREQGFGQPQHF.

This clonotype has at least ten counts. The V gene is TRBV9, the J gene TRBJ2-1, with 11 nucleotides matching TRBD2. The junction had 1 base not matched to a gene; V was cut back by 2 bases and J by 3 bases. Germline assignment: CDR1 SGDLS and CDR2 YYNGEE. The CDR3 is made up of 15 amino acids. Here the CDR3 reads CASSVGTSGYNEQFF. The CDR3 DNA is TGTGCCAGCAGCGTCGGGACTAGCGGCTACAATGAGCAGTTCTTC.

The chain carries TRBV20-1 and TRBJ2-1; perhaps TRBD1 as D (5 bases). V was pared by 8 bases and J by 4 bases, with 15 bases between. The CDR3 contains 13 residues. In germline, CDR1 is DFQATT, CDR2 SNEGSKA (reference sequence). For the CDR3, the DNA is TGCAGTCCGAAAGGGGATAGGTACAATGAGCAGTTCTTC. It codes for CSPKGDRYNEQFF.

The sample holds a few counts of this clonotype. The V call is TRBV6-1, the J call TRBJ1-2; D is perhaps TRBD1 (5 bases). Trimming removed 7 bases from V and 5 bases from J, with 14 bases in between. The CDR3 consists of 13 residues. Germline CDR1 is MNHNS and CDR2 is SASEGT. CDR3 sequence reads: CASTRGTGYGYTF. DNA for the CDR3: TGTGCCAGCACCCGAGGGACGGGGTATGGCTACACCTTC.

This clonotype was seen at least ten times. The gene calls are TRBV20-1 and TRBJ2-1, with D perhaps TRBD1 (5 bases). Germline loops: CDR1 DFQATT, CDR2 SNEGSKA (reference sequence). CDR3 size: 15 residues. V lost 0 bases, J lost 4 bases, and 13 bases lay in between. CDR3 coding DNA: TGCAGTGCTAGAGATTCGACAGATAGATACAATGAGCAGTTCTTC. Amino acid sequence: CSARDSTDRYNEQFF.

The rearrangement joins TRBV11-2 to TRBJ1-2, with 9 bases aligning to TRBD1. The CDR3 totals 13 residues. The J segment lost 8 bases and the V segment lost 5 bases, leaving 6 bases of the junction unmatched. Per the germline V gene, CDR1 is SGHAT and CDR2 is FQNNGV. The CDR3 reads CASSRDRVVGYTF. The CDR3 bases are TGTGCCAGCAGCCGGGACAGGGTGGTCGGCTACACCTTC.

The V call is TRBV20-1, the J call TRBJ1-3; D may be TRBD1 (6 bases). Germline CDR1 is DFQATT and CDR2 is SNEGSKA (reference sequence). The ends were cut back, 3 bases at V and 0 bases at J, with 21 bases in the middle. This CDR3 is built from 18 residues. CDR3: CSARIPSSQGSSGNTIYF. The CDR3 bases are TGCAGTGCTAGGATCCCTTCTTCACAGGGAAGCTCTGGAAACACCATATATTTT.

This clonotype was observed many times. The chain is built from TRBV2 and TRBJ2-7; D unclear. CDR3 length: 14 amino acids. Germline CDR1 reads SNHLY; CDR2 reads FYNNEI. V shed 6 bases and J shed 0 bases, with 12 bases lying between them. The CDR3 DNA reads as TGTGCCAGCAGACCCAACTCGCACTCCTACGAGCAGTACTTC. It codes for CASRPNSHSYEQYF.

This clonotype occurred a few times. V usage is TRBV6-1 and J usage is TRBJ2-5; 11 nucleotides line up with TRBD1. The ends lost 5 bases at V and 5 bases at J; junction bases unmatched: 10. Per the germline V gene, CDR1 is MNHNS and CDR2 is SASEGT. The CDR3 is 16 amino acids. The CDR3 DNA sequence: TGTGCCAGCAGTCCAAAAACCGGGACAGGGGGGGAGACCCAGTACTTC. It encodes CASSPKTGTGGETQYF.

The chain recombines TRBV29-1 with TRBJ2-1; TRBD2 matches at 10 bases. CDR1 is SQVTM and CDR2 is ANQGSEA in the germline V gene. J lost 5 bases, V lost 2 bases, and 9 bases had no gene match. CDR3 length: 16 amino acids. Written as DNA, the CDR3 is TGCAGCGTTGAACTGCCCCAAGCGGGAGGGAACAATGAGCAGTTCTTC. It encodes CSVELPQAGGNNEQFF.

This clonotype was observed many times. The chain couples TRBV12-3 or TRBV12-4 to TRBJ2-3; perhaps TRBD2 as D (6 bases). Trimming took 5 bases from V and 7 from J, leaving 19 bases between them. The CDR3 contains 15 residues. The CDR3 reads CASSGRGTLRYTQYF. The DNA for the CDR3 is TGTGCCAGCAGTGGACGGGGGACTTTGCGATATACGCAGTATTTT.

This clonotype was counted at least ten times. The chain carries TRBV28 and TRBJ2-7; no clear D gene. The CDR3 contains 12 residues. Germline V gene lookup returns CDR1 MDHEN and CDR2 SYDVKM. V gave up 6 bases and J gave up 0 bases, with 6 bases separating them. CDR3 sequence (DNA): TGTGCCAGCAGGCAAAGCTCCTACGAGCAGTACTTC. This sequence encodes CASRQSSYEQYF.

This chain uses TRBV7-6 with TRBJ2-1, with no clear D. This CDR3 comprises 10 residues. V lost 5 bases, J lost 11 bases, and 7 bases lay in between. The germline V gene encodes CDR1 SGHVS and CDR2 FNYEAQ. The CDR3 protein is CASSGDKQFF. The DNA for the CDR3 is TGTGCCAGCAGCGGAGATAAGCAGTTCTTC.

This clonotype has more than one count but fewer than ten. The chain joins TRBV19 to TRBJ1-2, with D possibly TRBD1 on 5 matching bases. V lost 2 bases and J lost 3, with 10 bases in between. Per germline, CDR1 LNHDA and CDR2 SQIVND (reference sequence). The CDR3 is 14 amino acids. CDR3 sequence reads: CASSIQGSYYGYTF. In nucleotides, the CDR3 is TGTGCCAGTAGTATACAGGGCTCGTACTATGGCTACACCTTC.

This clonotype was counted a few times. In DNA form, the CDR3 reads TGTGCCAGCAGGGGTTGGGGCTCCTACGAGCAGTACTTC. Translated: CASRGWGSYEQYF. The gene calls are TRBV28 and TRBJ2-7; D remains unclear. Germline V gene data show CDR1 as MDHEN and CDR2 as SYDVKM. With 6 bases removed from V and 0 bases from J, the gap between germline ends came to 9 bases. The CDR3 is made up of 13 amino acids.

CDR3 sequence reads: CASSLSSGGSETQYF. The CDR3 DNA is TGCGCCAGCAGCTTGTCTAGCGGGGGATCAGAGACCCAGTACTTC. V usage is TRBV5-1 and J usage is TRBJ2-5; 10 nucleotides align to TRBD2. The V segment lost 1 base and the J segment 4 bases; nucleotides outside the gene matches: 4. The CDR3 is made up of 15 amino acids. Germline CDR1 SGHRS, CDR2 YFSETQ.

This clonotype was detected many times. The V and J genes are TRBV7-2 and TRBJ1-1; TRBD1 matches at 8 bases. CDR1 and CDR2 (germline): SGHTA, FQGNSA. With V trimmed by 3 bases and J by 4 bases, 7 bases remained unmatched. The CDR3 totals 15 residues. In DNA, the CDR3 is TGTGCCAGCAGCTTTGGACAGGGTGGGTTCACTGAAGCTTTCTTT. Its translation is CASSFGQGGFTEAFF.